This TCR beta chain is from a study of T cell responses to AZD1222 COVID-19 vaccine. Study-level findings and limits: Unmutated variant regions are reportedly targeted by nearly half of spike-specific TCRs.

This clone was seen a handful of times. Its antigen is not identified. TCRdb's copy holds only in-frame clones and misses some; the assay was immunoSEQ multiplex PCR. The table includes some 150,000 clones, 85% to 95% detected once. The CDR3 extends over 12 amino acids. CDR1 is SGHTA and CDR2 is FQGNSA in the germline V gene. With 1 base removed from V and 8 bases from J, the gap between germline ends came to 8 bases. The clonotype originates from an adult in good health. Specimen: peripheral blood, collected on day 0 of MenACWY control vaccination. J is TRBJ1-2 and V is TRBV7-2; D remains ambiguous. CDR3 DNA: TGTGCCAGCAGCTTAGAAGTAGGAGGCTACACCTTC. Its translation is CASSLEVGGYTF.